This T cell receptor (beta chain) was identified during a study of OX40 agonist ivuxolimab in advanced cancers. Generated by immunoSEQ multiplex PCR, the TCRdb table keeps only in-frame clones and is missing some. The sample holds about 120,000 clones, 85% to 90% seen once. V gave up 6 bases and J gave up 5 bases, with 14 bases separating them. Per germline, CDR1 MNHEY and CDR2 SMNVEV (reference sequence). The CDR3 length is 15 residues. Sequenced material: CD4+ or CD8+ T cells sorted from blood, taken in a trial of the OX40 agonist ivuxolimab. This receptor was identified in an adult with an advanced solid tumor such as melanoma, head and neck, liver or kidney cancer. The V gene is TRBV27, the J gene TRBJ1-6, with D possibly being TRBD1 (6 bases). The CDR3 DNA sequence: TGTGCCAGCAGCCCTGACAGGATGGATAATTCACCCCTCCACTTT. Amino acids: CASSPDRMDNSPLHF.